Below are 10 T cell receptor beta chains sequenced from a single sample in a study of blood T cells in healthy people across ages (dated by TCRdb to between 2015 and 2016). The protocol used for the library was 5' RACE. The instrument was an Illumina HiSeq 2500. A second roughly 6 to 12 cycle PCR used a sample-barcoded 5' primer and a J-beta primer mix. The public sequencing data were trimmed at Q25 with fastp and processed into clonotypes with MiXCR by TCRdb, which kept only in-frame beta chains. Merged by CDR3 protein, the rows form single entries marked with the most common genes and DNA. The sample table lists roughly 700,000 distinct CDR3 sequences, about 32% of them with a count of one. The ten biggest clones cover over 15% of the sample. The sequenced sample consisted of blood. These receptors were collected from a woman of 80 years or more in good health. Donor details come from another sample of the same person, matched by shared clones.

The CDR3 region is CSVVRDGNQPQHF. In DNA, the CDR3 is TGCAGTGTGGTACGGGACGGCAATCAGCCCCAGCATTTT. This chain links TRBV20-1 with TRBJ1-5; tentative D call: TRBD1 (5 bases). Between the trimmed V and J ends, which lost 7 bases and 2 bases, there was a span of 12 bases. Germline-derived CDR1 and CDR2 are DFQATT and SNEGSKA (reference sequence). The CDR3 is 13 amino acids.

The J gene is TRBJ1-1, the V gene TRBV7-9, with D perhaps matching TRBD1 (6 bases). Deletions cut 1 base from V and 4 bases from J, with 13 bases between. The CDR3 runs to 15 residues. Germline-derived CDR1 and CDR2 are SEHNR and FQNEAQ (reference sequence). CDR3 nucleotide sequence: TGTGCCAGCAGCTTAGAGGGGGATCGGGCCACTGAAGCTTTCTTT. It is translated as CASSLEGDRATEAFF.

This clonotype was picked up many times. The chain has TRBV24-1 and TRBJ2-1; D possibly uses TRBD1 or TRBD2 (6 bases each). The CDR3 has 15 residues. Germline V gene data show CDR1 as KGHDR and CDR2 as SFDVKD. V was trimmed by 1 base and J by 4 bases, leaving 10 bases between them. CDR3 amino acids: CATSDFRGPYNEQFF. The CDR3 nucleotides read TGTGCCACCAGTGATTTCCGGGGGCCATACAATGAGCAGTTCTTC.

The chain employs TRBV14 and TRBJ2-7; D is perhaps TRBD1 (5 bases). The closer fit of TRBJ2-5 to the DNA end suggests the J call may be wrong. This CDR3 spans 14 amino acids. CDR1 and CDR2 (germline): SGHDN, FVKESK. DNA of the CDR3: TGTGCCAGCAGCCAAGCAGGGTTCGGAGAGACCCAGTACTTC. Translating it yields CASSQAGFGETQYF.

The rearrangement uses TRBV20-1 and TRBJ2-4; TRBD2 aligns across 9 bases. The DNA end is a closer match to TRBJ2-5, so the J assignment may be wrong. Germline assignment: CDR1 DFQATT and CDR2 SNEGSKA (reference sequence). This CDR3 is built from 14 residues. This CDR3 reads CSAEIAGVRETQYF. For the CDR3, the DNA is TGCAGTGCTGAGATAGCGGGAGTGAGGGAGACCCAGTACTTC.

The sample holds many counts of this clonotype. V gene TRBV3-1 combines with J gene TRBJ2-7; 8 bases are a match to TRBD1. Trimming cost V 6 bases and J 3 bases; bases outside gene matches: 4. The CDR3 runs to 13 residues. Germline CDR1 LGHDT, CDR2 YNNKEL (reference sequence). DNA of the CDR3: TGTGCCAGCAGTTTCGACAGGGGCTACGAGCAGTACTTC. This sequence encodes CASSFDRGYEQYF.

This clonotype was observed a few times. This sequence may be a read error, since a much larger clone differs from it by one base. For the CDR3, the DNA is TGTGCCAGCAGTTTCTACGGGGGGGCCAACAATGAGCAGTACTTC. It encodes CASSFYGGANNEQYF. V is TRBV12-3 or TRBV12-4 and J is TRBJ2-5; 8 positions match TRBD2. CDR3 length: 15 amino acids. The J segment lost 11 bases and the V segment lost 3 bases, leaving 14 bases of the junction unmatched.

As to this clonotype: A clone one base away is much larger, so this may be a read error. This chain connects TRBV4-1 to TRBJ2-1; the D gene is possibly TRBD1 (6 bases). Germline V gene lookup returns CDR1 MGHRA and CDR2 YSYEKL. CDR3 length equals 14 residues. CDR3 DNA sequence: TGCGTCAGCAGCCGAGAAGGGTCTGGGGGCGAGCAGTTCTTC. Translated, it gives CVSSREGSGGEQFF.

This clonotype appeared a few times. The chain joins TRBV30 to TRBJ1-6; D gene uncertain. V shed 5 bases and J shed 8 bases, with 13 bases lying between them. There are 13 residues in the CDR3. CDR1 is GTSNPN, CDR2 SVGIG, per germline (reference sequence). CDR3 loop: CAWGTDAYSPLHF. DNA of the CDR3: TGTGCCTGGGGAACGGACGCCTATTCACCCCTCCACTTT.

In this sample, this clonotype turned up a few times. V and J are TRBV20-1 and TRBJ2-1, with 12 bases matching TRBD2. Germline trimming cut 1 base from V and 3 bases from J; bases unmatched to any gene: 4. In germline, CDR1 is DFQATT, CDR2 SNEGSKA (reference sequence). CDR3 length: 16 residues. CDR3 nucleotides: TGCAGTGCTAGAGGCGGACTAGCGGGAATCTACAATGAGCAGTTCTTC. Its protein product is CSARGGLAGIYNEQFF.